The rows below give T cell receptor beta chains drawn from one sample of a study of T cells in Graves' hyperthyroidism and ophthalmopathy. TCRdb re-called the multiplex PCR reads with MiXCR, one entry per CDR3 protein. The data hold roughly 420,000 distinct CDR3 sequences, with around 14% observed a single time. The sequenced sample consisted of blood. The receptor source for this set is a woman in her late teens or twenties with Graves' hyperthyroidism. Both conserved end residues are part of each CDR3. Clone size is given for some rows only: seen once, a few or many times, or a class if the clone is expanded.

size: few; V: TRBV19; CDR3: CTTRLAAQPQHF
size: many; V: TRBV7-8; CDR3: CASSLERTLTGTDTQYF
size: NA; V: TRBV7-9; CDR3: CASSGGGLAGNEQFF
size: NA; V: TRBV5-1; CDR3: CASSLADRGVEVLTF
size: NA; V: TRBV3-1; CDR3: CASSPGTKHWEQYF
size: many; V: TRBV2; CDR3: CASSEDRGGYEQYF
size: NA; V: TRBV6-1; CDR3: CASKYRDRELEETQYF
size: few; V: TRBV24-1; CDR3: CATSDSSYSLAGGLYNEQFF
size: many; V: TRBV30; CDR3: CAWSGGVARFSYEQYF
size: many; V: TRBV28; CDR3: CASRKQGLYEQYF
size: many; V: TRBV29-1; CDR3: CSVSPDRGNQPQHF
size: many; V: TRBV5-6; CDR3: CASSPLSGVDTGELFF
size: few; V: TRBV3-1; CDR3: CASSHNLAGGETQYF
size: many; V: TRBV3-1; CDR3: CASSQDPSAGSREQYF
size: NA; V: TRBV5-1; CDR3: CASGLVGRGLYEQYF
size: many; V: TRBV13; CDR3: CASSPTGYTEAFF
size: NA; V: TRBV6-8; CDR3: CASSYSSVNYGYTF
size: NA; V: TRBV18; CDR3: CASSPRVGNEQFF
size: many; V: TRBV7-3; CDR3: CASSLGLAGYNEQFF
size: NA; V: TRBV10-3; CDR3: CAISDPVGEKLFF
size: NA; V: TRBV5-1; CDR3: CASSLARGAYEQYF
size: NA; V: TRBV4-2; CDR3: CASSQDHGGGDEQYF
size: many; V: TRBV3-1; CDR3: CASSQGLGPPDGYTF
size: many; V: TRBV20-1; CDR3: CSARPTGGRYGYTF
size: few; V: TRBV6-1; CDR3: CASSTRTNNSPLHF
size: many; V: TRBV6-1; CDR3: CASSYGRPEGQTQYF
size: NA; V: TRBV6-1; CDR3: CASSHRVVETQYF
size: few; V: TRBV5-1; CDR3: CASSLDRGKDTQYF
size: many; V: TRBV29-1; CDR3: CSVESMRDSDGYTF
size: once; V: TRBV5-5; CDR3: CASHPRGANTEAFF
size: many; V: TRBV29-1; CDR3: CSAGLAGKSSYNEQFF
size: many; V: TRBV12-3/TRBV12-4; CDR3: CASSLNAVAEQYF
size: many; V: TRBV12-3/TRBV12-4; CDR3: CASSLGQVNEQFF
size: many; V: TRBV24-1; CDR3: CATSDPYGTQYF
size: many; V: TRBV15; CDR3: CATSRVWGSTDTQYF
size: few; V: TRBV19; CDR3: CASRLQGADTQYF
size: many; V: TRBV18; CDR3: CASSPGGSYEQYF
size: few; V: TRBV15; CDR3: CATSRDGGSSDTQYF
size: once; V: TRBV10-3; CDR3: CAISDWRGRETQYF
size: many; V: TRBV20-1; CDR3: CSARDAQGLDTIYF
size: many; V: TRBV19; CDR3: CASGDTMNTEAFF